A selection of T cell receptor beta chains follows, all from one sample in a study of blood T cells in healthy people across ages. One entry per CDR3 protein, called by TCRdb with MiXCR from the 5' RACE reads. This repertoire shows 1.5 million to 2 million distinct CDR3 sequences, approximately 50% found once; its top ten account for over 2%. Sequenced: blood. Receptor source: a woman aged 40 to 50 in good health. The CDR3 runs from the conserved cysteine through the conserved F or W. D genes are given only for firm matches. Rows may omit the clone size; those that give it use once, few, many or a size class.

>TRBJ1-2|NA|TRBV7-2|NA
TGTGCCAGCAGTCATTCCATGAGGAAAGGGACGGACTATGGCTACACCTTC
CASSHSMRKGTDYGYTF
>TRBJ1-6|NA|TRBV7-2|NA
TGTGCCAGCAGCTTAGGAGGGCAGGTTTCTTCACCCCTCCACTTC
CASSLGGQVSSPLHF
>TRBJ1-5|NA|TRBV5-6|NA
TGTGCCAGCAGCGGAGGTTTCGGCGATCAGCCCCAGCATTTT
CASSGGFGDQPQHF
>TRBJ2-3|NA|TRBV29-1|NA
TGCAGCGTCCAGATCACAGATACGCAGTATTTT
CSVQITDTQYF
>TRBJ1-5|NA|TRBV7-9|NA
TGTGCCAGCAGCGATACGTCAAGGAGAGGACAGCCCCAGCATTTT
CASSDTSRRGQPQHF
>TRBJ1-5|NA|TRBV25-1|NA
TGTGCCAGCAGTGAATCGGAGTATCAGCCCCAGCATTTT
CASSESEYQPQHF
>TRBJ2-3|NA|TRBV5-6|few
TGTGCCAGCAGCGCATATTCGGATACGCAGTATTTT
CASSAYSDTQYF
>TRBJ1-4|NA|TRBV25-1|NA
TGTGCCAGCAGTGACCTGGGAGGCGCGAATGAAAAACTGTTTTTT
CASSDLGGANEKLFF
>TRBJ2-3|TRBD2|TRBV6-1|NA
TGTGCCAGCCTGACTAGCGGCACAGATACGCAGTATTTT
CASLTSGTDTQYF
>TRBJ2-7|NA|TRBV7-9|NA
TGTGCCAGCAGCCAACAGAGCTCCTACAACGAGCAGTACTTC
CASSQQSSYNEQYF
>TRBJ1-2|NA|TRBV15|NA
TGTGCCACCAGCAGAGCTGGCGGCAACTATGGCTACACCTTC
CATSRAGGNYGYTF
>TRBJ2-3|NA|TRBV28|NA
TGTGCCAGCAGGGAACAGGGAAATACGCAGTATTTT
CASREQGNTQYF
>TRBJ2-5|NA|TRBV20-1|NA
TGCAGTGCGCCCGAAGGATTTTCCAACCTGCAGTACTTC
CSAPEGFSNLQYF
>TRBJ2-3|TRBD2|TRBV29-1|NA
TGCAGCGTTTGGGGGACTACGGGGGATACGCAGTATTTT
CSVWGTTGDTQYF
>TRBJ2-7|TRBD2|TRBV20-1|NA
TGCAGTGCTGCACTAGCGAGCTCCTACGAGCAGTACTTC
CSAALASSYEQYF
>TRBJ2-7|TRBD1|TRBV7-7|NA
TGTGCTAGCAGCTTCAGACGGGACAGGTGGGGACACGAGCAGTACTTC
CASSFRRDRWGHEQYF
>TRBJ1-6|NA|TRBV2|NA
TGTGCCAGCAGTGAACCCCCTTCACCCCTCCACTTT
CASSEPPSPLHF